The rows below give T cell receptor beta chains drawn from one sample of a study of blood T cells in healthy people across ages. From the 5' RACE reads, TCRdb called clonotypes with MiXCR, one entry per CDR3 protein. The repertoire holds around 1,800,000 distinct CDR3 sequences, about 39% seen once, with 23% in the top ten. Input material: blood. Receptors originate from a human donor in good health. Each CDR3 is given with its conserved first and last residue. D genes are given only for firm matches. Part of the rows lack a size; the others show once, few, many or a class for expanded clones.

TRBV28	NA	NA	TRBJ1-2	CATASPGGYTF	TGTGCCACCGCATCCCCCGGTGGCTACACCTTC
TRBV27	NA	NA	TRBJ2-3	CASSSEHHSPTDTQYF	TGTGCCAGCAGTTCCGAACACCACTCACCCACAGATACGCAGTATTTT
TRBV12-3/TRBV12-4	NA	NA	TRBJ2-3	CASSFLAYSTDTQYF	TGTGCCAGCAGTTTCTTAGCGTATAGCACAGATACGCAGTATTTT
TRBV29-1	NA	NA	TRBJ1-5	CSVGTDNQPQHF	TGCAGCGTTGGGACGGACAATCAGCCCCAGCATTTT
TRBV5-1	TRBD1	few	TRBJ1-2	CASSSDEGQGYNYGYTF	TGCGCCAGCAGCTCCGATGAGGGACAGGGGTATAACTATGGCTACACCTTC
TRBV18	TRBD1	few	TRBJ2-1	CASLTGTGDYNEQFF	TGTGCCAGCCTAACCGGGACAGGGGACTACAATGAGCAGTTCTTC
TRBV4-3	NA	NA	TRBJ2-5	CASSQFETPQETQYF	TGCGCCAGCAGCCAATTTGAAACGCCTCAAGAGACCCAGTACTTC
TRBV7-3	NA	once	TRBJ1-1	CASSSSPRPTEAFF	TGTGCCAGCAGCTCCTCTCCTAGGCCCACTGAAGCTTTCTTT
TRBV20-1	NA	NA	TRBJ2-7	CSARPVSRSSYEQYF	TGCAGTGCTAGGCCGGTTAGTCGCAGCTCTTACGAGCAGTACTTC
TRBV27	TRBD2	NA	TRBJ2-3	CASSPSGSGGGDTQYF	TGTGCCAGCAGTCCTAGTGGTAGCGGGGGAGGAGATACGCAGTATTTT
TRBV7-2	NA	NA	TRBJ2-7	CASSLEAGNGEQYF	TGTGCCAGCAGCTTAGAGGCGGGCAACGGCGAGCAGTACTTC
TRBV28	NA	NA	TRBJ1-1	CASSSRGSGNTEAFF	TGTGCCAGCAGTTCCCGGGGTTCTGGGAACACTGAAGCTTTCTTT
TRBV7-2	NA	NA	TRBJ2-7	CVSSLPAGNEQYF	TGTGTCAGCAGCTTACCGGCAGGTAACGAGCAGTACTTC
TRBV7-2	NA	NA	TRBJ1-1	CASSPGVGRENTEAFF	TGTGCCAGCAGCCCGGGGGTGGGCAGGGAGAACACTGAAGCTTTCTTT
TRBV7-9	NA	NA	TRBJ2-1	CASSPRGGDTGYNEQFF	TGTGCCAGCAGCCCAAGGGGTGGGGACACGGGATACAATGAGCAGTTCTTC
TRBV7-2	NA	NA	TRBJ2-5	CASSNRDWGETQYF	TGTGCCAGCAGCAACCGGGACTGGGGGGAGACCCAGTACTTC
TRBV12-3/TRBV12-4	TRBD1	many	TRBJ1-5	CASSFNRGAQHF	TGTGCCAGCAGTTTTAACAGGGGAGCCCAGCATTTT
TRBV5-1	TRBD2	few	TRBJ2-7	CASSLEASGGVEQYF	TGCGCCAGCAGCTTGGAGGCTAGCGGAGGAGTCGAGCAGTACTTC
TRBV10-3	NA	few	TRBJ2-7	CAISTMDTSYEQYF	TGTGCCATCAGTACGATGGACACCTCCTACGAGCAGTACTTC
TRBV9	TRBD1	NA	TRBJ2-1	CASSVFEDRDNERFF	TGTGCCAGCAGCGTATTCGAGGACAGGGACAATGAGCGGTTCTTC